The present TCR beta chain was sequenced within a study of neurological immune-mediated disorders. One entry per CDR3 protein results from TCRdb running MiXCR on the 5' RACE reads. The data hold about 87,000 distinct CDR3 sequences, with under 4.5% observed a single time. This clonotype came up many times. The germline V and J ends were trimmed by 3 bases and 4 bases, with 9 bases remaining between them. CDR3 length: 13 residues. The clonotype was recovered from a woman aged 45 to 65 with multiple sclerosis. This chain joins TRBV12-3 or TRBV12-4 and TRBJ1-2, with no clear D. The specimen was PBMCs. The CDR3 region has the DNA TGTGCCAGCAGTTTCGACGTGCGCTATGGCTACACCTTC. This gives the protein CASSFDVRYGYTF.